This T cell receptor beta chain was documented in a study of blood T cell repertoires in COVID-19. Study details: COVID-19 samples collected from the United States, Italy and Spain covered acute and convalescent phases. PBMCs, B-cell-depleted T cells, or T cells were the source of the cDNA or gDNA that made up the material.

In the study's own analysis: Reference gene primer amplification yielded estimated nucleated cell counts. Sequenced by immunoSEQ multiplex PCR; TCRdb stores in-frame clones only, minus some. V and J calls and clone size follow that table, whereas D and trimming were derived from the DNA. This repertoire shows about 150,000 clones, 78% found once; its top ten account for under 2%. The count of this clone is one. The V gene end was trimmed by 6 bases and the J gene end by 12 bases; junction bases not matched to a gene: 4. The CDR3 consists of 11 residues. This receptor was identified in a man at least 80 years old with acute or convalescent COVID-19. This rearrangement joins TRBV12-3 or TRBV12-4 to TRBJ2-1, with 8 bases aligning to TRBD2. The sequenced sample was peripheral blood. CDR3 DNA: TGTGCCAGCAGCTCCAGCGGGGGGCAGTTCTTC. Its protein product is CASSSSGGQFF.